These 20 T cell receptor beta chains share one sample of origin, sequenced in a study of T cell responses to AZD1222 COVID-19 vaccine. This table comes from immunoSEQ multiplex PCR, and its TCRdb copy is limited to in-frame clones, with some not included. This sample has more than 95,000 clones, with 70% to 90% found just once. This material consisted of peripheral blood, taken on day 0 of MenACWY control vaccination. The receptor source for this set is an adult in good health.

This chain links TRBV10-3 with TRBJ1-1, with 8 bases that match TRBD1. Germline CDR1 and CDR2: ENHRY and SYGVKD. The CDR3 extends over 14 amino acids. V was pared by 3 bases and J by 1 base, with 1 base of the junction left unmatched. CDR3 nucleotide sequence: TGTGCCATCAGTGAAGGACAGGGGAACACTGAAGCTTTCTTT. Amino acids: CAISEGQGNTEAFF.

The chain has TRBV28 and TRBJ1-5; a weak D match, TRBD1 (6 bases). Germline V gene sequence: CDR1 MDHEN, CDR2 SYDVKM. Trimming pared 6 bases from V and 5 bases from J, leaving 11 bases between. The length of the CDR3 is 13 residues. The CDR3: CASREQGYQPQHF. The CDR3 DNA is TGTGCCAGCAGGGAACAGGGATATCAGCCCCAGCATTTT.

The chain is built from TRBV11-2 and TRBJ1-3; tentative D call: TRBD1 (6 bases). Between the trimmed V and J ends, which lost 8 bases and 0 bases, there was a span of 8 bases. This CDR3 is built from 13 residues. The germline V gene has CDR1 SGHAT and CDR2 FQNNGV. The DNA for the CDR3 is TGTGCCAGCCAGGGGCTCTCTGGAAACACCATATATTTT. It yields the protein CASQGLSGNTIYF.

The rearrangement links TRBV29-1 to TRBJ1-1, with TRBD1 matching 7 bases. V was pared by 4 bases and J by 1 base, with 0 bases of the junction left unmatched. CDR3 length: 12 amino acids. CDR1 and CDR2 from the germline V gene are SQVTM and ANQGSEA. The CDR3 bases are TGCAGCGTTGGGGACAGGAACACTGAAGCTTTCTTT. Protein: CSVGDRNTEAFF.

The chain employs TRBV5-1 and TRBJ1-1; D uncertain. V lost 2 bases and J lost 1, with 12 bases in between. Germline V gene sequence: CDR1 SGHRS, CDR2 YFSETQ. The CDR3 spans 15 residues. The CDR3 reads CASSLAPGGNTEAFF. The CDR3 nucleotides read TGCGCCAGCAGCTTAGCCCCCGGAGGGAACACTGAAGCTTTCTTT.

This clone was picked up one time. This chain uses TRBV7-2 with TRBJ2-1; 9 nucleotides match TRBD2. The CDR3 spans 20 residues. Germline V gene sequence: CDR1 SGHTA, CDR2 FQGNSA. V was clipped by 0 bases and J by 2 bases; unmatched bases: 14. The CDR3 nucleotides read TGTGCCAGCAGCTTAGCGCTAAGAGCGGGGGGTCCCCTTACCTACAATGAGCAGTTCTTC. Translated, it gives CASSLALRAGGPLTYNEQFF.

This chain uses TRBV5-3 with TRBJ2-3, with D unresolved. Being an ORF, TRBV5-3 has a function that is uncertain. This CDR3 spans 16 amino acids. Trimming took 2 bases from V and 2 from J, leaving 15 bases between them. The DNA of the CDR3 is TGTGCCAGAAGCTTACCCCCTTTCCCTTTCACAGATACGCAGTATTTT. Translated, it gives CARSLPPFPFTDTQYF.

This chain links TRBV7-9 with TRBJ2-7; 10 bases are shared with TRBD1. The V gene's germline CDR1 is SEHNR and CDR2 FQNEAQ (reference sequence). The CDR3 extends over 14 amino acids. V shed 7 bases and J 5 bases; nucleotides not matched to a gene: 8. The chain's CDR3 is CASTETGTGDEQYF. In DNA, the CDR3 is TGTGCCAGCACCGAGACGGGGACAGGGGACGAGCAGTACTTC. Full variable domain (remainder filled in from reference TRBV7-9 and TRBJ2-7): DTGVSQNPRHKITKRGQNVTFRCDPISEHNRLYWYRQTLGQGPEFLTYFQNEAQLEKSRLLSDRFSAERPKGSFSTLEIQRTEQGDSAMYLCASTETGTGDEQYFGPGTRLTVT.

This chain connects TRBV7-2 to TRBJ2-5, with D unresolved. CDR1 is SGHTA, CDR2 FQGNSA, per germline. The CDR3 spans 13 residues. The V end was cut by 2 bases, the J end by 1 base, with 5 bases between. The CDR3 loop reads CASSLTPQETQYF. The CDR3 nucleotides read TGTGCCAGCAGCTTAACCCCCCAAGAGACCCAGTACTTC.

The chain couples TRBV18 to TRBJ1-5; D is undetermined. The CDR3 is 14 residues long. Looked up from germline, CDR1 is KGHSH and CDR2 is LQKENI. The V end was cut by 1 base, the J end by 6 bases, with 10 bases between. The DNA of the CDR3 is TGTGCCAGCTCACCACTAGAGGGAACTCAGCCCCAGCATTTT. Translation gives CASSPLEGTQPQHF.

The DNA of the CDR3 is TGTGCCAGTAGTCCCCAGCCTTCGAGTACCATATATTTT. Its translation is CASSPQPSSTIYF. This rearrangement joins TRBV19 to TRBJ1-3; unclear D gene. Looked up from germline, CDR1 is LNHDA and CDR2 is SQIVND (reference sequence). This CDR3 contains 13 residues. The V and J ends lost 5 bases and 10 bases respectively, with 15 bases between them.

V gene TRBV6-2 or TRBV6-3 combines with J gene TRBJ2-2; tentative D call: TRBD1 (5 bases). Trimming stripped 0 bases from V and 1 base from J, with 6 bases between. This CDR3 is 15 amino acids long. Germline loops: CDR1 MNHEY, CDR2 SVGEGT. The CDR3: CASSYSTGNTGELFF. For the CDR3, the DNA is TGTGCCAGCAGTTACTCCACAGGGAACACCGGGGAGCTGTTTTTT.

The V gene is TRBV7-3, the J gene TRBJ2-1, with TRBD2 matching over 10 bases. The CDR3 totals 14 residues. The ends lost 6 bases at V and 3 bases at J; junction bases unmatched: 2. From germline, CDR1 is SGHTA and CDR2 FQGTGA. The CDR3: CASSSGGNYNEQFF. The CDR3 coding sequence is TGTGCCAGCAGTAGCGGGGGGAACTACAATGAGCAGTTCTTC. The entire variable domain, with the rest obtained from reference TRBV7-3 and TRBJ2-1, is as follows: GAGVSQTPSNKVTEKGKYVELRCDPISGHTALYWYRQSLGQGPEFLIYFQGTGAADDSGLPNDRFFAVRPEGSVSTLKIQRTERGDSAVYLCASSSGGNYNEQFFGPGTRLTVL.

In this sample, this clone turned up a few times. This chain joins TRBV7-9 and TRBJ2-7; TRBD1 might be the D (5 bases). The ends were cut back, 3 bases at V and 3 bases at J, with 6 bases in the middle. Germline CDR1 SEHNR, CDR2 FQNEAQ (reference sequence). This CDR3 comprises 12 residues. CDR3 loop: CASSLQGYEQYF. The CDR3 DNA sequence: TGTGCCAGCAGCTTGCAGGGCTACGAGCAGTACTTC.

The chain links TRBV4-1 to TRBJ1-3, with D perhaps TRBD1 (6 bases). This CDR3 comprises 15 residues. The V gene's germline CDR1 is MGHRA and CDR2 YSYEKL. V dropped 3 bases and J dropped 0 bases, with 9 bases sitting between them. The chain's CDR3 is CASSQGTLSGNTIYF. The CDR3 nucleotides read TGCGCCAGCAGCCAGGGGACACTCTCTGGAAACACCATATATTTT.

The gene calls are TRBV16 and TRBJ1-2, with 7 bases identical to TRBD1. This CDR3 comprises 14 residues. V lost 0 bases, J lost 6 bases, and 4 bases stayed unmatched. Germline CDR1 and CDR2: KGHSY and FQNENV. This chain's CDR3 is CASSQSTGSDGYTF. The CDR3 DNA follows: TGTGCCAGCAGCCAATCGACAGGGAGTGATGGCTACACCTTC.

V and J are TRBV2 and TRBJ1-6; D is unresolved. Trimming took off 6 bases at V and 1 base at J, with 10 bases between the two ends. CDR1 is SNHLY and CDR2 is FYNNEI in the germline V gene. The CDR3 is made up of 15 amino acids. In DNA form, the CDR3 reads TGTGCCAGCAGACCGACGGGGTCCTATAATTCACCCCTCCACTTT. Its protein product is CASRPTGSYNSPLHF.

The chain recombines TRBV9 with TRBJ2-2; no clear D gene. The CDR3 length is 15 residues. Germline lookup yields CDR1 SGDLS and CDR2 YYNGEE. V lost 4 bases, J lost 4 bases, and 14 bases lay in between. CDR3 in DNA: TGTGCCAGCAGCCCCAGTGGTTTGGTCACCGGGGAGCTGTTTTTT. It translates to CASSPSGLVTGELFF.

The V and J genes are TRBV7-3 and TRBJ2-1; 10 bases map to TRBD2. The CDR3 has 15 amino acids. V lost 0 bases and J lost 7; bases outside the gene matches: 3. Germline-derived CDR1 and CDR2 are SGHTA and FQGTGA. Written as DNA, the CDR3 is TGTGCCAGCAGCTTAACAGCGGGGGGGATAAATGAGCAGTTCTTC. Encoded protein: CASSLTAGGINEQFF.

With respect to this clone: This CDR3 is also generated by other DNA sequences in the sample. J is TRBJ2-3 and V is TRBV9; no clear D gene. V shed 4 bases and J shed 2 bases, with 5 bases lying between them. This CDR3 is built from 12 residues. The germline V gene has CDR1 SGDLS and CDR2 YYNGEE. CDR3 in amino acids: CASSPTTDTQYF. The CDR3 bases are TGTGCCAGCAGCCCGACCACAGATACGCAGTATTTT. Combining the CDR3 with reference TRBV9 and TRBJ2-3 gives the whole variable domain DSGVTQTPKHLITATGQRVTLRCSPRSGDLSVYWYQQSLDQGLQFLIQYYNGEERAKGNILERFSAQQFPDLHSELNLSSLELGDSALYFCASSPTTDTQYFGPGTRLTVL.